This is a list of T cell receptor beta chains from one sample in a study of blood T cells in healthy people across ages. Using its own MiXCR run on the 5' RACE reads, TCRdb lists one record per CDR3 protein. This table holds approximately 780,000 distinct CDR3 sequences, about a quarter found once. These data were likewise used in another study, on T cells of mothers and their children.

The sequencing input was blood. The receptor source for this set is a boy aged 5 to 17 in good health. CDR3s include the opening cysteine and the closing phenylalanine or tryptophan. Fields, in order: clone size, D gene, J gene, V gene, CDR3 protein, CDR3 DNA. The D gene is left open where the match is weak. Clone size is given for some rows only: seen once, a few or many times, or a class if the clone is expanded.

>once|TRBD1|TRBJ1-4|TRBV7-9
CASSSRTGERTNEKLFF
TGTGCCAGCAGCTCCAGGACAGGGGAGAGAACTAATGAAAAACTGTTTTTT
>few|.|TRBJ2-5|TRBV2
CASIRGTAQETQYF
TGTGCCAGCATTCGGGGGACAGCGCAAGAGACCCAGTACTTC
>few|.|TRBJ2-1|TRBV7-3
CASSFRGRDEQFF
TGTGCCAGCAGCTTCAGGGGTAGAGATGAGCAGTTCTTC
>few|.|TRBJ2-1|TRBV11-2
CASSLEVGGDSEQFF
TGTGCCAGCAGCTTAGAGGTAGGCGGGGATAGTGAGCAGTTCTTC
>.|TRBD1|TRBJ1-5|TRBV7-9
CASSLLPTGGSNQPQHF
TGTGCCAGCAGCTTACTACCCACAGGGGGTAGCAATCAGCCCCAGCATTTT
>few|.|TRBJ2-7|TRBV7-2
CASSLAAGLSNEQYF
TGTGCCAGCAGCTTAGCGGCGGGGTTGTCTAACGAGCAGTACTTC
>.|.|TRBJ1-1|TRBV6-5
CASSYSAGIGLGVNTEAFF
TGTGCCAGCAGTTACTCGGCAGGAATCGGGTTAGGGGTGAACACTGAAGCTTTCTTT
>.|.|TRBJ1-1|TRBV7-9
CASSPPGQGAFF
TGTGCCAGCAGCCCTCCGGGTCAGGGAGCTTTCTTT
>.|.|TRBJ1-4|TRBV5-1
CASSLGAGLVEKLFF
TGCGCCAGCAGCTTGGGGGCCGGGTTGGTCGAAAAACTGTTTTTT
>.|TRBD1|TRBJ2-3|TRBV20-1
CSAPRDRAPDTQYF
TGCAGTGCTCCCCGGGACAGGGCCCCAGATACGCAGTATTTT
>.|TRBD1|TRBJ2-1|TRBV6-6
CASADREGNEQFF
TGTGCCAGCGCGGACAGGGAAGGCAATGAGCAGTTCTTC
>few|TRBD1|TRBJ1-2|TRBV7-2
CASSLRTGEVLGYTF
TGTGCCAGCAGCTTAAGGACAGGGGAAGTGTTGGGCTACACCTTC
>few|TRBD1|TRBJ1-3|TRBV7-2
CASSADRDYSGNTIYF
TGTGCCAGCAGCGCGGACAGGGATTACTCTGGAAACACCATATATTTT
>.|.|TRBJ2-3|TRBV20-1
CSARRLESTDTQYF
TGCAGTGCTAGAAGGCTAGAGAGCACAGATACGCAGTATTTT
>.|.|TRBJ1-4|TRBV4-1
CASSAKLGSRNEKLFF
TGCGCCAGCAGCGCAAAGTTGGGCAGCCGTAATGAAAAACTGTTTTTT
>many|.|TRBJ2-7|TRBV20-1
CSARTTYEQYF
TGCAGTGCTAGGACAACCTACGAGCAGTACTTC
>.|.|TRBJ2-5|TRBV28
CASSDYRRGKETQYF
TGTGCCAGCAGTGACTACCGTAGGGGGAAAGAGACCCAGTACTTC
>.|.|TRBJ2-5|TRBV20-1
CSAGGGWTKLGETQYF
TGCAGTGCAGGGGGGGGGTGGACGAAGCTCGGAGAGACCCAGTACTTC
>.|.|TRBJ2-3|TRBV5-1
CASKSRLITDTQYF
TGCGCCAGCAAATCCCGGCTAATCACAGATACGCAGTATTTT
>.|.|TRBJ1-6|TRBV7-9
CASSPRGHANSPLHF
TGTGCCAGCAGCCCACGCGGACACGCTAATTCACCCCTCCACTTT
>.|.|TRBJ2-7|TRBV7-9
CASSSGGGLNYEQYF
TGTGCCAGCAGCTCAGGAGGGGGACTCAACTACGAGCAGTACTTC
>many|.|TRBJ2-7|TRBV5-5
CASSLEVRPTSEQYF
TGTGCCAGCAGCTTGGAGGTACGCCCTACCTCCGAGCAGTACTTC
>.|TRBD1|TRBJ2-1|TRBV11-2
CASNFGQESYNEQFF
TGTGCCAGCAACTTCGGACAGGAGTCCTACAATGAGCAGTTCTTC
>few|.|TRBJ2-3|TRBV20-1
CSASPGLSTDTQYF
TGCAGTGCTAGCCCGGGACTTAGCACAGATACGCAGTATTTT
>.|.|TRBJ2-6|TRBV9
CASSVGVSSGANVLTF
TGTGCCAGCAGCGTAGGAGTGAGCTCTGGGGCCAACGTCCTGACTTTC
>.|.|TRBJ2-7|TRBV7-9
CASSPELVEQYF
TGTGCCAGCAGCCCGGAATTAGTGGAGCAGTACTTC
>few|.|TRBJ2-2|TRBV20-1
CSATTPNTGELFF
TGCAGTGCAACCACCCCAAACACCGGGGAGCTGTTTTTT
>.|.|TRBJ1-1|TRBV5-1
CASSPRGEKGNTEAFF
TGCGCCAGCAGCCCACGGGGGGAAAAGGGGAACACTGAAGCTTTCTTT
>.|TRBD1|TRBJ1-2|TRBV12-3/TRBV12-4
CASTRTGENYGYTF
TGTGCCAGCACCCGGACAGGGGAAAACTATGGCTACACCTTC
>few|.|TRBJ2-1|TRBV7-9
CASSLVLNEQFF
TGTGCCAGCAGCTTAGTTCTGAATGAGCAGTTCTTC
>.|.|TRBJ1-2|TRBV5-5
CASSYKGVGYGYTF
TGTGCCAGCAGCTATAAGGGGGTCGGCTATGGCTACACCTTC
>.|.|TRBJ2-1|TRBV9
CASSVGSPYNEQFF
TGTGCCAGCAGCGTGGGGTCCCCCTACAATGAGCAGTTCTTC
>.|TRBD2|TRBJ2-3|TRBV5-1
CASSLSSGGAKDTQYF
TGCGCCAGCAGCTTGTCGAGCGGGGGGGCAAAAGATACGCAGTATTTT
>.|.|TRBJ2-7|TRBV7-8
CASSLFGSYGSYEQYF
TGTGCCAGCAGCTTATTTGGTTCTTACGGATCCTACGAGCAGTACTTC
>.|.|TRBJ2-7|TRBV20-1
CSAWSSYEQYF
TGCAGTGCTTGGAGCTCCTACGAGCAGTACTTC
>.|.|TRBJ1-5|TRBV12-3/TRBV12-4
CASSLRTPGSNQPQHF
TGTGCCAGCAGCCTTCGGACCCCGGGTAGCAATCAGCCCCAGCATTTT
>.|.|TRBJ2-7|TRBV28
CASSSSWEQYF
TGTGCCAGCAGTTCATCCTGGGAGCAGTACTTC
>few|TRBD1|TRBJ1-5|TRBV5-1
CASSETGQGQPQHF
TGCGCCAGCAGCGAGACAGGGCAGGGGCAGCCCCAGCATTTT
>.|TRBD1|TRBJ1-6|TRBV9
CASSEAVGQGDNSPLHF
TGTGCCAGCAGCGAGGCTGTCGGACAGGGAGATAATTCACCCCTCCACTTT
>.|.|TRBJ2-7|TRBV28
CASSPSGHGTPYEQYF
TGTGCCAGCAGCCCCAGTGGCCACGGGACACCGTACGAGCAGTACTTC
>.|.|TRBJ1-4|TRBV25-1
CASTGEANEKLFF
TGTGCCAGCACGGGGGAAGCTAATGAAAAACTGTTTTTT
>.|.|TRBJ2-1|TRBV7-3
CASSRWGSRANEQFF
TGTGCCAGCAGCCGGTGGGGGTCCCGAGCAAATGAGCAGTTCTTC
>.|.|TRBJ1-4|TRBV11-2
CASSFPGLLAGEKLFF
TGTGCCAGCAGCTTCCCCGGGCTTCTTGCCGGGGAAAAACTGTTTTTT
>once|TRBD2|TRBJ2-3|TRBV20-1
CSASGGVLGTDTQYF
TGCAGTGCTAGCGGGGGGGTACTTGGCACAGATACGCAGTATTTT
>.|.|TRBJ2-5|TRBV25-1
CASRGAKTQYF
TGTGCCAGCAGGGGGGCGAAGACCCAGTACTTC
>.|TRBD1|TRBJ1-1|TRBV9
CASSVEAGGSEAFF
TGTGCCAGCAGCGTAGAGGCAGGGGGCTCTGAAGCTTTCTTT
>few|.|TRBJ2-3|TRBV5-1
CASSLGNQHGTQYF
TGCGCCAGCAGCTTAGGCAATCAGCATGGTACGCAGTATTTT
>.|.|TRBJ2-1|TRBV19
CASSINRYNEQFF
TGTGCCAGTAGTATAAACCGCTACAATGAGCAGTTCTTC
>.|.|TRBJ1-1|TRBV28
CASSLWTGTREAFF
TGTGCCAGCAGTTTATGGACAGGCACCCGTGAAGCTTTCTTT